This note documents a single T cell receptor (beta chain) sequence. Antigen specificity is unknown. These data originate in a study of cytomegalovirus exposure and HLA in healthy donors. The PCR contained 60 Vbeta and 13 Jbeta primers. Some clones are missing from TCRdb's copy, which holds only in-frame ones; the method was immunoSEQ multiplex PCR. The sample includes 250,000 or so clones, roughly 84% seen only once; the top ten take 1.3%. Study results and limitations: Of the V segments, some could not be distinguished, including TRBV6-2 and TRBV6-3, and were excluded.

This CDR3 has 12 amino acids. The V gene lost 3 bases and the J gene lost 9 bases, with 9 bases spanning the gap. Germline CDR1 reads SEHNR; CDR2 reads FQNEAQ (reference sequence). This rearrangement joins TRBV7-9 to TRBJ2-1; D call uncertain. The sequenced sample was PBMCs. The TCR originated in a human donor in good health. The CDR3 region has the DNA TGTGCCAGCAGCTTGAGCGAAAGTGAGCAGTTCTTC. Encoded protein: CASSLSESEQFF.